This T cell receptor beta chain stems from a study of somatic mutations in cytotoxic T cells in rheumatoid arthritis. The study, taken as a whole, reports: An increase in CD8+ clonality with age was seen in rheumatoid arthritis patients but not in healthy controls.

The germline V and J ends were trimmed by 0 bases and 1 base, with 10 bases remaining between them. CDR3 length equals 15 residues. Germline V CDR1 and CDR2: PRHDT, FYEKMQ (reference sequence). Concerning this clone itself: What it binds is unknown.

Buffy coats from blood donors, median age 56 years (range about 20-70), less than 60% female, served as healthy controls. TCRdb's table, derived via immunoSEQ multiplex PCR, lists solely in-frame clones and lacks some. The profile shows some 26,000 clones, around 76% of them singletons. This TCR was sampled from a man aged 50 to 60 in good health. V and J are TRBV13 and TRBJ2-7; D ambiguous. The sample comprised CD8+ T cells sorted from blood. The CDR3 reads CASSLGWGESYEQYF. CDR3 nucleotides: TGTGCCAGCAGCTTAGGCTGGGGTGAATCCTACGAGCAGTACTTC.